Below, 20 T cell receptor beta chains from the same sample are listed, as sequenced in a study of tumor-infiltrating lymphocytes in primary liver carcinoma. Using a constant-region primer together with ProtoScript II reverse transcriptase, TCR beta cDNA was made from around 0.55 ug of total RNA. For TCR beta, libraries were produced by three nested multiplex PCR rounds using slightly modified ARM-PCR. Use of TRBV1-TRBV30 forward primers with a C-beta reverse primer characterized the first two PCR rounds, which lasted about 10 cycles each. TCRdb re-called the multiplex PCR reads through MiXCR, storing one row per CDR3 protein. The sample consists of about 96,000 distinct CDR3 sequences, just over 65% of them appearing once. DNA and RNA were both co-extracted from roughly 18-30 mg of bulk tissue that had not been sorted. Sample: tumor-adjacent normal liver tissue. Receptors originate from a man aged 35 to 55 with primary liver carcinoma and hepatitis B virus infection.

The J gene is TRBJ1-1, the V gene TRBV11-2; D gene unclear. Looked up from germline, CDR1 is SGHAT and CDR2 is FQNNGV. There are 15 residues in the CDR3. The ends were cut back, 0 bases at V and 4 bases at J, with 12 bases in the middle. The CDR3 DNA follows: TGTGCCAGCAGCTTAGATTGCACTCTGATCACTGAAGCTTTCTTT. This translates into CASSLDCTLITEAFF. Supplemented by reference TRBV11-2 and TRBJ1-1, the full variable domain reads EAGVAQSPRYKIIEKRQSVAFWCNPISGHATLYWYQQILGQGPKLLIQFQNNGVVDDSQLPKDRFSAERLKGVDSTLKIQPAKLEDSAVYLCASSLDCTLITEAFFGQGTRLTVV.

In regard to this clonotype: This may stem from a read error, because a much larger clone lies one nucleotide away. The chain joins TRBV7-8 to TRBJ1-5; D possibly corresponds to TRBD1 (6 bases). The CDR3 spans 15 residues. Germline CDR1 reads SGHVS; CDR2 reads FQNEAQ. The CDR3 sequence is CVSSPLQGPNQPQHF. In DNA, the CDR3 is TGTGTCAGCAGCCCTTTACAGGGACCTAATCAGCCCCAGCATTTT.

As for this clonotype: This may arise from a read error, as a much more abundant clone is one base away. The J gene is TRBJ2-7, the V gene TRBV14; D might be TRBD2 (5 bases). CDR1 is SGHDN and CDR2 is FVKESK in the germline V gene. Trimming shortened V by 7 bases and J by 10 bases, and 23 bases separated the two germline ends. The CDR3 has 14 amino acids. For the CDR3, the DNA is TGTGCCAGCATCTTATTACCCGATAGCGACATACAGTACTTC. Protein: CASILLPDSDIQYF.

This clonotype was seen at least ten times. This chain connects TRBV10-3 to TRBJ1-5, with 9 positions matching TRBD1. The ends lost 6 bases at V and 6 bases at J; junction bases unmatched: 6. This CDR3 has 14 amino acids. Germline V gene data show CDR1 as ENHRY and CDR2 as SYGVKD. CDR3 DNA sequence: TGTGCCATCAGCTCTGGACAGGGGAGTCAGCCCCAGCATTTT. Amino acid sequence: CAISSGQGSQPQHF.

The chain joins TRBV11-2 to TRBJ2-1; D is tentatively TRBD1 or TRBD2 (5 bases each). The germline V gene encodes CDR1 SGHAT and CDR2 FQNNGV. This CDR3 spans 15 amino acids. Trimming shortened V by 10 bases and J by 15 bases, and 31 bases separated the two germline ends. CDR3 region: CAISQGVSGTNDRFF. Written as DNA, the CDR3 is TGTGCCATCAGTCAAGGGGTTTCGGGAACCAATGACCGGTTCTTC.

About this clonotype: It is likely a read error, because the conserved phenylalanine at the end of the CDR3 is missing. The chain joins TRBV11-2 to TRBJ2-2; weak D call: TRBD2 (6 bases). This CDR3 spans 15 amino acids. CDR1 is SGHAT and CDR2 is FQNNGV in the germline V gene. The CDR3, as DNA: TGTGCCAGCAGCTTATTCGGGGGTTCGGCCGGGGGGCTGTTTCTT. It encodes CASSLFGGSAGGLFL.

The CDR3: CASSLGRVTEAFF. DNA for the CDR3: TGTGCCAGCAGCTTAGGCAGGGTCACTGAAGCTTTCTTT. The rearrangement uses TRBV11-2 and TRBJ1-1; D is possibly TRBD1 (5 bases). Between the trimmed V and J ends, which lost 1 base and 4 bases, there was a span of 7 bases. Looked up from germline, CDR1 is SGHAT and CDR2 is FQNNGV. The CDR3 sequence is 13 residues long.

Worth noting for this clonotype: The junction differs from germline at one of its ends, possibly a read error. The chain uses TRBV10-3 and TRBJ2-3; 8 nucleotides line up with TRBD1. Germline CDR1 ENHRY, CDR2 SYGVKD. The CDR3 is made up of 16 amino acids. The CDR3 bases are TGTGCCATCAGTGATGTTAGGACAGGGAGCACAGATATGCAGTATTTT. This sequence encodes CAISDVRTGSTDMQYF.

The chain recombines TRBV11-2 with TRBJ1-5; D call uncertain. V was cut by 5 bases and J by 8 bases, with 13 bases left in between. The CDR3 runs 13 residues. Per the germline V gene, CDR1 is SGHAT and CDR2 is FQNNGV. The CDR3 sequence: CASSGRFPEPQHF. The CDR3 bases are TGTGCCAGCAGCGGACGGTTTCCCGAGCCCCAGCATTTT.

Notes on this clonotype: One base away lies a much larger clone, so this may be a sequencing read error. The rearrangement uses TRBV6-5 and TRBJ2-1; 11 bases align to TRBD2. CDR1 and CDR2 (germline): MNHEY, SVGAGI. The CDR3 covers 15 residues. The trim removed 2 bases at V and 9 bases at J, leaving 6 bases unmatched. The CDR3 bases are TGTGCCAGCAGTTACGGCACTAGCGGGAGCATTGAGCAGTTCTTC. This sequence encodes CASSYGTSGSIEQFF.

The sample holds many counts of this clonotype. This chain links TRBV29-1 with TRBJ2-1, with TRBD2 matching 9 bases. Germline V gene lookup returns CDR1 SQVTM and CDR2 ANQGSEA. V lost 4 bases to trimming and J lost 7 bases; unmatched junction nucleotides: 14. The CDR3 covers 16 residues. The chain's CDR3 is CSVVDSGRPTGNEQFF. For the CDR3, the DNA is TGCAGCGTTGTAGATAGCGGGAGACCTACAGGGAATGAGCAGTTCTTC.

On this clonotype itself: One end of the junction varies from germline; a read error may be responsible. The V gene is TRBV12-3 or TRBV12-4, the J gene TRBJ2-1; D call uncertain. The CDR3 consists of 15 residues. In DNA form, the CDR3 reads TGTGCCAACAGTTCCGGCGGCAATGTTGGCAATGAGCAGTTCTTC. This encodes CANSSGGNVGNEQFF.

This clonotype was observed a handful of times. A much larger clone sits a single nucleotide away, making a read error possible. The CDR3 carries no conserved terminal phenylalanine or tryptophan, so it likely arises from a read error. This chain connects TRBV5-6 to TRBJ2-3; 7 bases are shared with TRBD1. Unmatched junction bases numbered 6, after V lost 4 bases and J lost 4 bases. The CDR3 is 14 residues long. Germline CDR1 and CDR2: SGHDT and YYEEEE. The CDR3 protein is CASSPETGSDTQYL. CDR3 DNA: TGTGCCAGCAGCCCGGAGACAGGGTCAGATACGCAGTATTTG.

Concerning this clonotype: Possible read error: a much larger clone is one base away. The J gene is TRBJ2-1, the V gene TRBV6-1, with D possibly called TRBD1 or TRBD2 (6 bases each). V dropped 5 bases and J dropped 2 bases, with 7 bases sitting between them. The CDR3 totals 13 residues. The germline gives CDR1 MNHNS, CDR2 SASEGT. CDR3 sequence reads: CASSRGPYNEQFF. In nucleotides, the CDR3 is TGTGCCAGCAGTCGGGGGCCCTACAATGAGCAGTTCTTC.

There are a few counts of this clonotype. This may stem from a read error, because a much larger clone lies one nucleotide away. The CDR3 end shows no conserved phenylalanine or tryptophan, and so a read error is likely. The chain couples TRBV7-8 to TRBJ2-1; 13 bases match TRBD2. The CDR3 contains 15 residues. V shed 5 bases and J 10 bases; nucleotides not matched to a gene: 8. Germline V lookup: CDR1 SGHVS, CDR2 FQNEAQ. In DNA, the CDR3 is TGTGCCAGCAGCAAAGGACTAGCGGGAGCGGGGGAGCAGTTCCTC. Its translation is CASSKGLAGAGEQFL.

Remarks on this clonotype: At one of its ends the junction is not consistent with the germline gene, which may arise from a read error. The rearrangement uses TRBV5-1 and TRBJ2-7; TRBD1 is a possible D gene (5 bases). This CDR3 region has 14 residues. Germline V gives CDR1 SGHRS, CDR2 YFSETQ. CDR3 amino acids: CTSSLSAGFYEHYF. CDR3 sequence (DNA): TGCACCAGCAGCTTGAGTGCAGGGTTCTACGAGCACTACTTC.

Note on this clonotype: This CDR3 is missing its conserved last phenylalanine or tryptophan, likely due to a read error. This sequence joins TRBV28 and TRBJ2-1; D may be TRBD1 or TRBD2 (7 bases each). The CDR3 is 15 residues long. With 7 bases removed from V and 6 bases from J, the gap between germline ends came to 19 bases. Germline-derived CDR1 and CDR2 are MDHEN and SYDVKM. This chain's CDR3 is CASIDFAGGGNEQFY. The CDR3 DNA sequence: TGTGCCAGCATCGATTTTGCAGGGGGGGGCAATGAGCAGTTCTAC.

A single count supports this clonotype. Germline and junction disagree at one end, which may indicate a read error. The V and J genes are TRBV9 and TRBJ1-5; no reliable D call. This CDR3 is 12 amino acids long. Germline CDR1 SGDLS, CDR2 YYNGEE. The CDR3 nucleotides read TGTGCCAATAGAGGTTTGTATCAGCCTCAGCATTTT. It encodes CANRGLYQPQHF.

This clonotype came up once. The junction does not match germline at one end; this may be a read error. This sequence joins TRBV11-2 and TRBJ2-1; 8 bases fit TRBD2. This CDR3 comprises 16 residues. From germline, CDR1 is SGHAT and CDR2 FQNNGV. The CDR3 DNA sequence: TGTACCAGCAGCTTAGACGGACTAGCAGGAGCGGGGGAGCAGTTCTTC. Translating it yields CTSSLDGLAGAGEQFF.

The chain recombines TRBV20-1 with TRBJ2-1, with TRBD2 as a possible D gene (5 bases). This CDR3 has 13 amino acids. Germline CDR1 and CDR2: DFQATT and SNEGSKA (reference sequence). The ends were cut back, 3 bases at V and 4 bases at J, with 10 bases in the middle. The CDR3 protein is CSARVGGYNEQFF. CDR3 sequence (DNA): TGCAGTGCTAGGGTTGGAGGATACAATGAGCAGTTCTTC.